These 3 T cell receptor beta chains share one sample of origin, sequenced in a study of PD-1 blockade in classical Hodgkin lymphoma. Exposure to brentuximab vedotin varied, and each patient had relapsed following autologous stem cell transplantation. TCRdb's copy holds only in-frame clones and misses some; the assay was immunoSEQ multiplex PCR. Of some 65,000 clones listed, over 70% are singletons. The material sequenced was peripheral blood mononuclear cells (PBMCs), taken before the second cycle of nivolumab. The receptors shown here come from a human donor with classical Hodgkin lymphoma.

The genes are TRBV15 and TRBJ2-7; no definite D call. V lost 0 bases and J 7 bases, leaving 7 bases between the germline ends. CDR1 and CDR2 (germline): LNHNV, YYDKDF (reference sequence). The CDR3 is 12 amino acids. CDR3 bases: TGTGCCACCAGCAGAGATTTAGATGAGCAGTACTTC. It yields the protein CATSRDLDEQYF.

The V and J genes are TRBV5-6 and TRBJ1-6, with D perhaps TRBD1 (5 bases). The germline CDR1 and CDR2 sequences are SGHDT and YYEEEE. The CDR3 consists of 13 residues. Between the trimmed V and J ends, which lost 0 bases and 12 bases, there was a span of 10 bases. The CDR3 region is CASSLAQGGPLHF. CDR3 DNA sequence: TGTGCCAGCAGCTTGGCGCAGGGAGGACCCCTCCACTTT.

J is TRBJ1-1 and V is TRBV28; possibly TRBD1 for D (6 bases). The CDR3 contains 15 residues. V was trimmed by 5 bases and J by 4 bases, leaving 17 bases between them. Germline V gene sequence: CDR1 MDHEN, CDR2 SYDVKM. This CDR3 reads CASSPPGAIGTEAFF. In DNA, the CDR3 is TGTGCCAGCAGTCCACCAGGGGCTATCGGCACTGAAGCTTTCTTT.